The 8 T cell receptor beta chains below come from one sample, sequenced in a study of cytomegalovirus exposure and HLA in healthy donors. The PCR made use of 60 Vbeta and 13 Jbeta primers. Assay used: immunoSEQ multiplex PCR; TCRdb lists only in-frame clones, some missing. In the table there are around 100,000 clones, around 69% of which are singletons. The specimen sequenced was PBMCs. These receptors were taken from a woman in her fifties or sixties in good health and CMV-seropositive.

CDR3 sequence: CASSPWDRVGSEAFF. The CDR3 DNA reads TGTGCCAGCTCACCCTGGGACAGGGTAGGATCTGAAGCTTTCTTT. The chain is built from TRBV18 and TRBJ1-1, with TRBD1 matching 9 bases. Per germline, CDR1 KGHSH and CDR2 LQKENI. The CDR3 sequence is 15 residues long. V trimming: 3 bases; J trimming: 6 bases; junction bases outside the gene matches: 8.

This clone has more than one count but fewer than ten. The gene calls are TRBV6-1 and TRBJ2-5; 7 nucleotides match TRBD1. The CDR3 runs to 15 residues. The V and J ends lost 2 bases and 5 bases, in that order; junction bases with no gene match: 8. Germline loops: CDR1 MNHNS, CDR2 SASEGT. CDR3 in amino acids: CASSEWSGGWETQYF. The DNA of the CDR3 is TGTGCCAGCAGTGAATGGTCAGGGGGATGGGAGACCCAGTACTTC.

CDR3 DNA: TGCGCCAGCAGCTTACTCAGGGGGCAGGATGGCTACACCTTC. Translating it yields CASSLLRGQDGYTF. The rearrangement links TRBV5-1 to TRBJ1-2; 8 nucleotides agree with TRBD1. V shed 2 bases and J 6 bases; nucleotides not matched to a gene: 6. This CDR3 has 14 amino acids. CDR1 SGHRS and CDR2 YFSETQ come from the germline V gene.

The chain has TRBV11-2 and TRBJ2-5; D might be TRBD2 (6 bases). V shed 5 bases and J shed 5 bases, with 15 bases lying between them. The CDR3 contains 14 residues. Germline values: CDR1 SGHAT, CDR2 FQNNGV. CDR3 in DNA: TGTGCCAGCAGCCCTTCCCGGGGGAGCGAGACCCAGTACTTC. Residues: CASSPSRGSETQYF.

This rearrangement joins TRBV28 to TRBJ1-1; D remains unclear. With 3 bases removed from V and 0 bases from J, the gap between germline ends came to 8 bases. The length of the CDR3 is 14 residues. Germline loops: CDR1 MDHEN, CDR2 SYDVKM. As DNA, the CDR3 is TGTGCCAGCAGTTTTGCAGGCATGAACACTGAAGCTTTCTTT. It translates to CASSFAGMNTEAFF.

This clone was recorded once. The chain employs TRBV6-6 and TRBJ1-2; D is perhaps TRBD1 (5 bases). In germline, CDR1 is MNHNY, CDR2 SVGAGI (reference sequence). Trimming cost V 6 bases and J 8 bases, with 16 bases left between them. There are 13 residues in the CDR3. CDR3 amino acids: CASSFFQGYGYTF. The CDR3 DNA is TGTGCCAGCAGCTTCTTCCAGGGTTACGGCTACACCTTC.

This clone was seen a handful of times. The V and J genes are TRBV19 and TRBJ1-5; TRBD1 aligns across 7 bases. The V gene's germline CDR1 is LNHDA and CDR2 SQIVND (reference sequence). The V and J ends lost 4 bases and 4 bases, in that order; junction bases with no gene match: 10. The CDR3 has 16 amino acids. CDR3 region: CASSTESGQPNQPQHF. The CDR3 DNA reads as TGTGCCAGTAGTACGGAGTCGGGACAGCCTAATCAGCCCCAGCATTTT.

In its sample, this clone was seen once. Other DNA sequences in the sample encode the same CDR3. The chain couples TRBV5-1 to TRBJ2-3; a weak D match, TRBD2 (6 bases). V was clipped by 0 bases and J by 1 base, with 12 bases between them. Germline-derived CDR1 and CDR2 are SGHRS and YFSETQ. The CDR3 contains 16 residues. This CDR3 is CASSLGGTWGTDTQYF. CDR3 sequence (DNA): TGCGCCAGCAGCTTGGGGGGGACTTGGGGCACAGATACGCAGTATTTT.